Sequencing of this T cell receptor (beta chain) was carried out in a study of T cell repertoires in cytomegalovirus infection. In the study overall: Indications came from public TCR beta signatures; they pointed to CMV infection and to a matching HLA type.

This clonotype was observed a handful of times. Antigen: not known. The J segment lost 3 bases and the V segment lost 4 bases, leaving 6 bases of the junction unmatched. CDR1 and CDR2 from the germline V gene are MNHEY and SVGEGT. The CDR3 runs to 14 residues. Via MiXCR, TCRdb re-called the reads, giving one row per CDR3 protein. The sample carries roughly 78,000 distinct CDR3 sequences, 35% to 45% recorded once. The sequence came from a human donor in good health (CMV status not recorded). Some clones in this sample may be carry-over from other donors' samples. Here the sequenced sample was CD8+ T cells from cultured PBMCs, taken from culture after CMV antigen stimulation. The chain combines TRBV6-2 or TRBV6-3 with TRBJ2-7; TRBD2 aligns across 7 bases. CDR3 sequence: CASSSTGRLYEQYF. The CDR3 DNA follows: TGTGCCAGCAGTTCTACCGGGAGGCTCTACGAGCAGTACTTC.